This T cell receptor (beta chain) was retrieved from a study of blood T cell repertoires in COVID-19. Whole-study context: Spain, Italy and the United States supplied samples that represented acute and convalescent COVID-19.

Method: immunoSEQ multiplex PCR; TCRdb's copy keeps in-frame clones and lacks some. This sample yields around 38,000 clones, of which around 90% are seen a single time; around 4.5% belongs to the top ten. Trimming pared 1 base from V and 0 bases from J, leaving 7 bases between. This CDR3 has 16 residues. CDR1 and CDR2 from the germline V gene are LGHNA and YSLEER. Sequencing was carried out using peripheral blood. This chain uses TRBV4-3 with TRBJ2-6; D ambiguous. This sequence was found in a man aged 55 to 70 with COVID-19, enrolled during active disease. DNA for the CDR3: TGCGCCAGCAGCCAAGGAGGCAGCTCTGGGGCCAACGTCCTGACTTTC. Translating gives CASSQGGSSGANVLTF.